The rows below give T cell receptor beta chains drawn from one sample of a study of blood T cell repertoires in COVID-19. Using immunoSEQ multiplex PCR, the repertoire was profiled, and TCRdb retains in-frame clones only, with some absent. This table holds around 120,000 clones, around four fifths found once. What was sequenced was peripheral blood. The receptors come from a human donor in a cohort sampled during active COVID-19. The CDR3 runs from the conserved cysteine through the conserved F or W. Each record gives: clone size, D gene, J gene, V gene, CDR3 protein, CDR3 DNA. The D gene is left open where the match is weak. Clone size is not always given. Where it is, it says once, few, many or a class for expanded clones.

clone_size: few; d_call: NA; j_call: TRBJ1-2; v_call: TRBV5-6; cdr3_aa: CASSRIENYGYTF; cdr3_nt: TGTGCCAGCAGCCGAATAGAAAACTATGGCTACACCTTC
clone_size: NA; d_call: TRBD2; j_call: TRBJ2-2; v_call: TRBV9; cdr3_aa: CASSVRLAVDTGELFF; cdr3_nt: TGTGCCAGCAGCGTCAGACTAGCTGTTGACACCGGGGAGCTGTTTTTT
clone_size: few; d_call: TRBD1; j_call: TRBJ1-1; v_call: TRBV19; cdr3_aa: CASRQQGTEAFF; cdr3_nt: TGTGCCAGTAGGCAACAGGGGACTGAAGCTTTCTTT
clone_size: once; d_call: NA; j_call: TRBJ1-3; v_call: TRBV18; cdr3_aa: CASSSRTPPENTIYF; cdr3_nt: TGTGCCAGCTCATCACGGACACCGCCGGAAAACACCATATATTTT
clone_size: NA; d_call: TRBD2; j_call: TRBJ2-3; v_call: TRBV5-4; cdr3_aa: CASSWGLAGSDTQYF; cdr3_nt: TGTGCCAGCAGCTGGGGACTAGCGGGGTCAGATACGCAGTATTTT
clone_size: NA; d_call: NA; j_call: TRBJ2-2; v_call: TRBV19; cdr3_aa: CASRAGSLRDGELFF; cdr3_nt: TGTGCCAGTAGGGCGGGAAGTCTGCGGGACGGGGAGCTGTTTTTT
clone_size: NA; d_call: NA; j_call: TRBJ1-5; v_call: TRBV19; cdr3_aa: CASSIGGGTNQPQHF; cdr3_nt: TGTGCCAGTAGTATAGGGGGGGGGACCAATCAGCCCCAGCATTTT
clone_size: NA; d_call: NA; j_call: TRBJ2-1; v_call: TRBV7-3; cdr3_aa: CASSLAPSYNEQFF; cdr3_nt: TGTGCCAGCAGCTTGGCTCCTTCCTACAATGAGCAGTTCTTC
clone_size: once; d_call: TRBD1; j_call: TRBJ2-3; v_call: TRBV5-1; cdr3_aa: CASSPGTSGQIDTQYF; cdr3_nt: TGCGCCAGCAGTCCCGGGACCTCGGGACAGATAGATACGCAGTATTTT
clone_size: NA; d_call: TRBD2; j_call: TRBJ2-1; v_call: TRBV27; cdr3_aa: CASSPRSLAGGFNEQFF; cdr3_nt: TGTGCCAGCAGTCCCCGCTCCCTAGCGGGAGGGTTTAATGAGCAGTTCTTC
clone_size: NA; d_call: NA; j_call: TRBJ1-1; v_call: TRBV2; cdr3_aa: CASSERFMNTEAFF; cdr3_nt: TGTGCCAGCAGTGAACGGTTCATGAACACTGAAGCTTTCTTT
clone_size: many; d_call: NA; j_call: TRBJ1-1; v_call: TRBV9; cdr3_aa: CASSVIPDSEAFF; cdr3_nt: TGTGCCAGCAGCGTTATCCCCGATAGCGAAGCTTTCTTT
clone_size: NA; d_call: NA; j_call: TRBJ1-5; v_call: TRBV4-2; cdr3_aa: CASSQAGGQPQHF; cdr3_nt: TGTGCCAGCAGCCAAGCGGGGGGACAGCCCCAGCATTTT
clone_size: once; d_call: TRBD2; j_call: TRBJ2-5; v_call: TRBV29-1; cdr3_aa: CSVVGSGGRETQYF; cdr3_nt: TGCAGCGTTGTAGGATCGGGAGGGCGAGAGACCCAGTACTTC
clone_size: NA; d_call: TRBD2; j_call: TRBJ2-7; v_call: TRBV7-8; cdr3_aa: CASSSKRGYSYEQYF; cdr3_nt: TGTGCCAGCAGCTCTAAGCGGGGCTACTCCTACGAGCAGTACTTC
clone_size: NA; d_call: TRBD2; j_call: TRBJ2-7; v_call: TRBV10-2; cdr3_aa: CASSEIGRQFREQYF; cdr3_nt: TGCGCCAGCAGTGAGATCGGGAGGCAGTTTAGGGAGCAGTACTTC
clone_size: NA; d_call: TRBD1; j_call: TRBJ2-3; v_call: TRBV7-9; cdr3_aa: CASSPRAIRQGRVDTQYF; cdr3_nt: TGTGCCAGCAGCCCAAGGGCGATCCGACAGGGCCGGGTAGATACGCAGTATTTT
clone_size: few; d_call: TRBD1; j_call: TRBJ1-5; v_call: TRBV6-5; cdr3_aa: CASSLQGFGNQPQHF; cdr3_nt: TGTGCCAGCAGCTTACAGGGGTTTGGCAATCAGCCCCAGCATTTT
clone_size: few; d_call: TRBD1; j_call: TRBJ1-6; v_call: TRBV6-2/TRBV6-3; cdr3_aa: CASSLLTGGSPLHF; cdr3_nt: TGTGCCAGCAGCCTGCTGACAGGGGGTTCACCCCTCCACTTT
clone_size: NA; d_call: NA; j_call: TRBJ2-1; v_call: TRBV19; cdr3_aa: CASTGWGGSYNEQFF; cdr3_nt: TGTGCCAGTACAGGGTGGGGAGGCTCCTACAATGAGCAGTTCTTC
clone_size: NA; d_call: TRBD1; j_call: TRBJ2-5; v_call: TRBV14; cdr3_aa: CASSRDRETQYF; cdr3_nt: TGTGCCAGCAGCCGGGACAGGGAGACCCAGTACTTC
clone_size: NA; d_call: NA; j_call: TRBJ1-1; v_call: TRBV7-2; cdr3_aa: CASIRGRHLNTEAFF; cdr3_nt: TGTGCCAGCATACGGGGGAGACACTTGAACACTGAAGCTTTCTTT
clone_size: once; d_call: NA; j_call: TRBJ2-5; v_call: TRBV5-4; cdr3_aa: CASSLGRETQYF; cdr3_nt: TGTGCCAGCAGCTTGGGCCGGGAGACCCAGTACTTC
clone_size: NA; d_call: NA; j_call: TRBJ2-2; v_call: TRBV12-3/TRBV12-4; cdr3_aa: CASTLYTGELFF; cdr3_nt: TGTGCCAGCACCCTATACACCGGGGAGCTGTTTTTT
clone_size: NA; d_call: NA; j_call: TRBJ2-2; v_call: TRBV28; cdr3_aa: CASSLSGEGTGELFF; cdr3_nt: TGTGCCAGCAGTTTATCAGGGGAGGGGACCGGGGAGCTGTTTTTT
clone_size: NA; d_call: NA; j_call: TRBJ1-1; v_call: TRBV25-1; cdr3_aa: CASSRGSANTEAFF; cdr3_nt: TGTGCCAGCAGTCGGGGGTCTGCGAACACTGAAGCTTTCTTT
clone_size: NA; d_call: NA; j_call: TRBJ1-1; v_call: TRBV28; cdr3_aa: CASSFGGGITEAFF; cdr3_nt: TGTGCCAGCAGTTTTGGCGGGGGTATCACTGAAGCTTTCTTT
clone_size: NA; d_call: NA; j_call: TRBJ1-1; v_call: TRBV12-1; cdr3_aa: CASSNREGSEAFF; cdr3_nt: TGTGCCAGCAGCAACAGGGAGGGCTCTGAAGCTTTCTTT
clone_size: NA; d_call: TRBD2; j_call: TRBJ2-2; v_call: TRBV13; cdr3_aa: CASSPISPLAGGHTGELFF; cdr3_nt: TGTGCCAGCAGCCCGATATCTCCACTAGCGGGAGGCCACACCGGGGAGCTGTTTTTT
clone_size: NA; d_call: NA; j_call: TRBJ1-1; v_call: TRBV7-2; cdr3_aa: CASSLKRGEAFF; cdr3_nt: TGTGCCAGCAGCTTAAAAAGGGGAGAAGCTTTCTTT
clone_size: NA; d_call: NA; j_call: TRBJ2-7; v_call: TRBV27; cdr3_aa: CASSLLGTSGEQYF; cdr3_nt: TGTGCCAGCAGTTTATTGGGGACATCTGGCGAGCAGTACTTC
clone_size: NA; d_call: NA; j_call: TRBJ1-1; v_call: TRBV7-9; cdr3_aa: CASSLSRGTEAFF; cdr3_nt: TGTGCCAGCAGCTTATCCCGGGGCACTGAAGCTTTCTTT
clone_size: once; d_call: TRBD2; j_call: TRBJ2-2; v_call: TRBV2; cdr3_aa: CASSVGTSRRGELFF; cdr3_nt: TGTGCCAGTTCCGTCGGGACTAGCAGGCGCGGGGAGCTGTTTTTT
clone_size: NA; d_call: TRBD2; j_call: TRBJ2-1; v_call: TRBV9; cdr3_aa: CASSVYPTNEREEAFF; cdr3_nt: TGTGCCAGCAGCGTATATCCCACTAATGAGCGGGAGGAGGCGTTCTTC
clone_size: NA; d_call: NA; j_call: TRBJ2-3; v_call: TRBV4-2; cdr3_aa: CASSQERTTLTDTQYF; cdr3_nt: TGTGCCAGCAGCCAAGAACGGACTACCCTCACAGATACGCAGTATTTT
clone_size: NA; d_call: TRBD2; j_call: TRBJ2-7; v_call: TRBV27; cdr3_aa: CASSQLAGADSYEQYF; cdr3_nt: TGTGCCAGCAGTCAGTTAGCGGGAGCGGACTCCTACGAGCAGTACTTC
clone_size: NA; d_call: NA; j_call: TRBJ2-7; v_call: TRBV6-5; cdr3_aa: CASSDPWRDAYEQYF; cdr3_nt: TGTGCCAGCAGCGACCCGTGGCGGGACGCTTACGAGCAGTACTTC
clone_size: NA; d_call: NA; j_call: TRBJ1-2; v_call: TRBV6-5; cdr3_aa: CASRRTASQGGYTF; cdr3_nt: TGTGCCAGCAGGAGGACAGCTTCCCAGGGCGGCTACACCTTC
clone_size: NA; d_call: NA; j_call: TRBJ2-1; v_call: TRBV20-1; cdr3_aa: CSASIRGEQFF; cdr3_nt: TGCAGTGCTAGTATTCGGGGTGAGCAGTTCTTC
clone_size: NA; d_call: TRBD1; j_call: TRBJ1-2; v_call: TRBV2; cdr3_aa: CASLRDRGGYTF; cdr3_nt: TGTGCCAGTCTCCGGGACAGGGGAGGCTACACCTTC
clone_size: NA; d_call: NA; j_call: TRBJ1-6; v_call: TRBV28; cdr3_aa: CASRPGGFSPLHF; cdr3_nt: TGTGCCAGCAGGCCTGGGGGGTTCTCACCCCTCCACTTT
clone_size: NA; d_call: TRBD1; j_call: TRBJ1-2; v_call: TRBV27; cdr3_aa: CASSLAGGGSYGYTF; cdr3_nt: TGTGCCAGCAGTTTAGCAGGGGGAGGTTCTTATGGCTACACCTTC
clone_size: NA; d_call: NA; j_call: TRBJ1-1; v_call: TRBV19; cdr3_aa: CASSAIPGYSAEAFF; cdr3_nt: TGTGCCAGTAGTGCGATTCCAGGGTATTCAGCAGAAGCTTTCTTT
clone_size: NA; d_call: TRBD2; j_call: TRBJ2-1; v_call: TRBV7-3; cdr3_aa: CASSSRVAGGNEQFF; cdr3_nt: TGTGCCAGCAGCTCGAGAGTAGCGGGAGGCAATGAGCAGTTCTTC
clone_size: NA; d_call: NA; j_call: TRBJ2-7; v_call: TRBV5-1; cdr3_aa: CASSLSGQLYEQYF; cdr3_nt: TGCGCCAGCAGCTTATCGGGACAACTCTACGAGCAGTACTTC